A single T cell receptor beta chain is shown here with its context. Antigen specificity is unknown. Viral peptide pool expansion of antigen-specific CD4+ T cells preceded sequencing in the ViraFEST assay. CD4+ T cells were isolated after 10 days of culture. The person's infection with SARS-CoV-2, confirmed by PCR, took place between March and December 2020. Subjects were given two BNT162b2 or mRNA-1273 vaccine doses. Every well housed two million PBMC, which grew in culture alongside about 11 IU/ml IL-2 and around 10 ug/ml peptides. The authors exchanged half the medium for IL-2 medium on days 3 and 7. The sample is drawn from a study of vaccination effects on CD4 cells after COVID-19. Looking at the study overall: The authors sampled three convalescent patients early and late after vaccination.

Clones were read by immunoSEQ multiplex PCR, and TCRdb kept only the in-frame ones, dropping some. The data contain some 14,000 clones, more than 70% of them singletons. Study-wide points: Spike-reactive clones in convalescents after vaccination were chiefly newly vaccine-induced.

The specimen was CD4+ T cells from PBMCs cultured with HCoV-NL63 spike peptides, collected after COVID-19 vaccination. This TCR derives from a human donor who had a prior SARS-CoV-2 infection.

DNA of the CDR3: TGTGCCATCTCCCCAGGGACAGAATACACCGGGGAGCTGTTTTTT. Its protein product is CAISPGTEYTGELFF. The chain carries TRBV10-3 and TRBJ2-2; TRBD1 aligns across 7 bases. The germline V gene has CDR1 ENHRY and CDR2 SYGVKD. This CDR3 spans 15 amino acids. J gave up 3 bases and V 8 bases, and 9 bases lay outside the gene matches.